A single sample gave rise to the 22 T cell receptor beta chains below, sequenced in a study of CD8+ T cells in alopecia areata. Treatment defined: oral pan-JAK inhibitor, 5-10 mg twice daily. cDNA reverse transcribed from extracted RNA served as the sequencing template. Profiling relied on immunoSEQ multiplex PCR, and the TCRdb table lists in-frame clones only, not all of them. The sample yields roughly 280,000 clones, over 45% seen once. The specimen comprised CD4+ T cells sorted from blood, sampled around week 52, from a patient treated with tofacitinib. The receptor source for this set is a human donor with alopecia areata.

The chain couples TRBV18 to TRBJ2-7; no reliable D call. CDR1 KGHSH and CDR2 LQKENI come from the germline V gene. The length of the CDR3 is 14 residues. V was pared by 3 bases and J by 4 bases, with 13 bases between. CDR3 protein: CASSPSANRYEQYF. In nucleotides, the CDR3 is TGTGCCAGCTCACCGTCGGCCAACCGATACGAGCAGTACTTC.

V usage is TRBV29-1 and J usage is TRBJ1-2; D might be TRBD1 (6 bases). Between the trimmed V and J ends, which lost 7 bases and 1 base, there was a span of 13 bases. The CDR3 has 13 residues. Per germline, CDR1 SQVTM and CDR2 ANQGSEA. The CDR3 DNA reads TGCAGCGATTACAGGGCGTATAACTATGGCTACACCTTC. Translated, it gives CSDYRAYNYGYTF.

This chain uses TRBV30 with TRBJ1-2, with D possibly being TRBD1 (6 bases). Trimming took off 5 bases at V and 4 bases at J, with 17 bases between the two ends. Germline CDR1 is GTSNPN and CDR2 is SVGIG (reference sequence). The CDR3 has 14 residues. The CDR3 sequence: CAWGGNRERYGYTF. CDR3 in DNA: TGTGCCTGGGGTGGGAACAGGGAACGCTATGGCTACACCTTC. The whole variable domain, filled in from reference TRBV30 and TRBJ1-2, reads SQTIHQWPATLVQPVGSPLSLECTVEGTSNPNLYWYRQAAGRGLQLLFYSVGIGQISSEVPQNLSASRPQDRQFILSSKKLLLSDSGFYLCAWGGNRERYGYTFGSGTRLTVV.

V usage is TRBV27 and J usage is TRBJ2-7; TRBD1 or TRBD2 may be the D gene (6 bases each). V lost 8 bases and J 5 bases, leaving 22 bases between the germline ends. Germline V lookup: CDR1 MNHEY, CDR2 SMNVEV (reference sequence). CDR3 length: 15 amino acids. In DNA, the CDR3 is TGTGCCAGCGCTAGGGGGGCAGGAAGGCTGAACGAGCAGTACTTC. As protein: CASARGAGRLNEQYF.

The J gene is TRBJ2-5, the V gene TRBV7-2; no clear D. This CDR3 has 15 amino acids. The germline gives CDR1 SGHTA, CDR2 FQGNSA. V was shortened by 5 bases and J by 7 bases, with 20 bases between the two germline ends. The CDR3 here is CASSRQYTGARTQYF. CDR3 bases: TGTGCCAGCAGCAGACAATACACGGGTGCGCGGACCCAGTACTTC.

This clone was counted many times. V is TRBV9 and J is TRBJ1-2; D not resolved. V shed 3 bases and J shed 3 bases, with 15 bases lying between them. The length of the CDR3 is 15 residues. The V gene's germline CDR1 is SGDLS and CDR2 YYNGEE. The DNA for the CDR3 is TGTGCCAGCAGCGCGGCGGACCGACCAGACTATGGCTACACCTTC. Translated, it gives CASSAADRPDYGYTF. Drawing the rest from reference TRBV9 and TRBJ1-2, the complete variable domain is DSGVTQTPKHLITATGQRVTLRCSPRSGDLSVYWYQQSLDQGLQFLIQYYNGEERAKGNILERFSAQQFPDLHSELNLSSLELGDSALYFCASSAADRPDYGYTFGSGTRLTVV.

The chain employs TRBV27 and TRBJ1-5; a weak D match, TRBD1 (6 bases). Germline lookup yields CDR1 MNHEY and CDR2 SMNVEV (reference sequence). There are 15 residues in the CDR3. The ends were cut back, 8 bases at V and 6 bases at J, with 20 bases in the middle. The CDR3 protein is CASGTPRGAGQPQHF. The CDR3 DNA follows: TGTGCCAGCGGTACCCCGAGGGGGGCTGGTCAGCCCCAGCATTTT.

This chain uses TRBV7-9 with TRBJ2-3, with 7 bases identical to TRBD2. The CDR3 length is 14 residues. CDR1 is SEHNR and CDR2 is FQNEAQ in the germline V gene (reference sequence). The J segment lost 2 bases and the V segment lost 6 bases, leaving 5 bases of the junction unmatched. CDR3 residues: CASRRGGVTDTQYF. Written as DNA, the CDR3 is TGTGCCAGCAGACGGGGAGGGGTCACAGATACGCAGTATTTT.

The chain uses TRBV4-2 and TRBJ2-5, with D tentatively TRBD1 or TRBD2 (5 bases each). The CDR3 totals 18 residues. Per germline, CDR1 LGHNA and CDR2 YNFKEQ. V lost 1 base and J 1 base, leaving 19 bases between the germline ends. The CDR3 nucleotides are TGTGCCAGCAGCCAAGGCCCTTTTGGGGGTGGACTCCAAGAGACCCAGTACTTC. Protein sequence: CASSQGPFGGGLQETQYF.

The chain combines TRBV30 with TRBJ2-1, with TRBD1 matching 11 bases. J lost 3 bases, V lost 6 bases, and 13 bases had no gene match. This CDR3 region has 17 residues. The germline V gene has CDR1 GTSNPN and CDR2 SVGIG (reference sequence). CDR3 in amino acids: CACSAGSGQGVYNEQFF. The CDR3 bases are TGTGCCTGCTCAGCAGGATCGGGACAGGGGGTCTACAATGAGCAGTTCTTC. The full variable domain, with the rest looked up from reference TRBV30 and TRBJ2-1, is SQTIHQWPATLVQPVGSPLSLECTVEGTSNPNLYWYRQAAGRGLQLLFYSVGIGQISSEVPQNLSASRPQDRQFILSSKKLLLSDSGFYLCACSAGSGQGVYNEQFFGPGTRLTVL.

The V and J genes are TRBV5-6 and TRBJ2-2; D perhaps matches TRBD2 (7 bases). Germline V gene sequence: CDR1 SGHDT, CDR2 YYEEEE. Between the trimmed V and J ends, which lost 4 bases and 2 bases, there was a span of 15 bases. This CDR3 is 16 amino acids long. The CDR3 DNA sequence: TGTGCCAGCAGCCATCCCGGGGGGCCAAACACCGGGGAGCTGTTTTTT. It encodes CASSHPGGPNTGELFF.

J is TRBJ2-2 and V is TRBV4-1, with D maybe TRBD2 (6 bases). V lost 4 bases and J 6 bases, leaving 6 bases between the germline ends. The CDR3 runs 12 residues. CDR1 and CDR2 (germline): MGHRA, YSYEKL. CDR3 nucleotides: TGCGCCAGCAGCCGACTAGCCGGGGAGCTGTTTTTT. Protein product: CASSRLAGELFF.

The V and J genes are TRBV5-1 and TRBJ1-1, with D perhaps TRBD1 (5 bases). Looked up from germline, CDR1 is SGHRS and CDR2 is YFSETQ. V was cut by 4 bases and J by 3 bases, with 19 bases left in between. The CDR3 consists of 16 residues. CDR3 coding DNA: TGCGCCAGCAGCCAGGCCACGGAGGGGCCGTACACTGAAGCTTTCTTT. It specifies CASSQATEGPYTEAFF.

Only a few counts were recorded for this clone. The rearrangement uses TRBV29-1 and TRBJ1-5; D is undetermined. The CDR3 extends over 13 amino acids. V lost 4 bases, J lost 6 bases, and 13 bases lay in between. The V gene's germline CDR1 is SQVTM and CDR2 ANQGSEA. Here the CDR3 reads CSVARSEGQPQHF. In nucleotides, the CDR3 is TGCAGCGTTGCACGGTCCGAGGGTCAGCCCCAGCATTTT.

This clone occurred many times. The V and J genes are TRBV5-8 and TRBJ2-5; D is ambiguous. The ends were cut back, 4 bases at V and 2 bases at J, with 18 bases in the middle. The CDR3 runs 16 residues. Germline CDR1 is SGHTS and CDR2 is YDEGEE. CDR3 loop: CASSLLSWGSQETQYF. CDR3 DNA sequence: TGTGCCAGCAGCCTACTTTCGTGGGGATCACAAGAGACCCAGTACTTC.

The J gene is TRBJ1-1, the V gene TRBV5-6, with TRBD1 matching over 7 bases. This CDR3 contains 15 residues. The J segment lost 3 bases and the V segment lost 0 bases, leaving 5 bases of the junction unmatched. The germline CDR1 and CDR2 sequences are SGHDT and YYEEEE. The CDR3 reads CASSLAKGAYTEAFF. DNA of the CDR3: TGTGCCAGCAGCTTGGCCAAGGGGGCGTACACTGAAGCTTTCTTT. Full variable domain (outside the CDR3, taken from reference TRBV5-6 and TRBJ1-1): DAGVTQSPTHLIKTRGQQVTLRCSPKSGHDTVSWYQQALGQGPQFIFQYYEEEERQRGNFPDRFSGHQFPNYSSELNVNALLLGDSALYLCASSLAKGAYTEAFFGQGTRLTVV.

The chain joins TRBV4-3 to TRBJ2-7, with D tentatively TRBD2 (6 bases). Germline CDR1 LGHNA, CDR2 YSLEER. This CDR3 has 14 residues. V lost 3 bases to trimming and J lost 3 bases, with 12 bases between them. The CDR3 DNA follows: TGCGCCAGCAGCCACCGGGAGTATTTCTACGAGCAGTACTTC. Protein: CASSHREYFYEQYF.

V gene TRBV6-5 combines with J gene TRBJ2-1, with 9 bases fitting TRBD1. The CDR3 covers 15 residues. Losses at the gene ends were 6 bases for V and 1 base for J; bases not matched to a gene: 4. Germline CDR1 reads MNHEY; CDR2 reads SVGAGI. For the CDR3, the DNA is TGTGCCAGCAGGAGGGACAGGGCATCCTACAATGAGCAGTTCTTC. Amino acid sequence: CASRRDRASYNEQFF.

Worth noting for this clone: The identical CDR3 is also encoded by other nucleotide sequences in the sample. Here the CDR3 reads CAWSVAGNQPQHF. CDR3 nucleotide sequence: TGTGCCTGGAGTGTCGCGGGCAATCAGCCCCAGCATTTT. The J gene is TRBJ1-5, the V gene TRBV30; D is undetermined. V was clipped by 0 bases and J by 2 bases, with 5 bases between them. The CDR3 loop spans 13 amino acids. The germline V gene has CDR1 GTSNPN and CDR2 SVGIG (reference sequence).

This clone has just a few counts. CDR3 coding DNA: TGCGCCAGCAGCTTGGCTGTGCGCACAGATACGCAGTATTTT. This sequence encodes CASSLAVRTDTQYF. This chain connects TRBV5-1 to TRBJ2-3; D gene uncertain. The germline V gene has CDR1 SGHRS and CDR2 YFSETQ. The CDR3 spans 14 residues. Deletions cut 0 bases from V and 1 base from J, with 6 bases between.

This chain links TRBV4-1 with TRBJ1-4; TRBD1 matches at 9 bases. Trimming took 4 bases from V and 7 from J; bases not matched to a gene: 10. Germline-derived CDR1 and CDR2 are MGHRA and YSYEKL. This CDR3 has 16 residues. This CDR3 reads CASSPISTGGTEKLFF. For the CDR3, the DNA is TGCGCCAGCAGCCCCATCTCGACAGGGGGTACTGAAAAACTGTTTTTT.

This clone was seen once. The chain recombines TRBV5-1 with TRBJ2-5; TRBD2 is a possible D gene (5 bases). The CDR3 length is 15 residues. The ends were cut back, 3 bases at V and 5 bases at J, with 17 bases in the middle. Germline CDR1 reads SGHRS; CDR2 reads YFSETQ. CDR3 nucleotide sequence: TGCGCCAGCAGCTCGCGGGCTAGTGGAACGGAGACCCAGTACTTC. Translation gives CASSSRASGTETQYF.